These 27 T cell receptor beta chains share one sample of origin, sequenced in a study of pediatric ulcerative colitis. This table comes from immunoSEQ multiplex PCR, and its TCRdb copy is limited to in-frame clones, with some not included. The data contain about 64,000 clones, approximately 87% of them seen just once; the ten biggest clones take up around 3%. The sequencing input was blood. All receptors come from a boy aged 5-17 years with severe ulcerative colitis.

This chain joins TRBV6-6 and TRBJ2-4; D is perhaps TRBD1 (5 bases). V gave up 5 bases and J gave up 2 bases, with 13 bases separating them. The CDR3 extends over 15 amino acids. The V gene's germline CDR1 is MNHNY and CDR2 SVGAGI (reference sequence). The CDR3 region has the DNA TGTGCCAGCAGTCGTCAGGGATATACCAAAAACATTCAGTACTTC. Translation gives CASSRQGYTKNIQYF.

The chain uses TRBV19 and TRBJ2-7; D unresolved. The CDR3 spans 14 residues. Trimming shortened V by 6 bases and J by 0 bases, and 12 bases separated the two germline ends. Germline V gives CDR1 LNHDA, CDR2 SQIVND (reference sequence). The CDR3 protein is CASSLTSSSYEQYF. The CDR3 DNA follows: TGTGCCAGTAGCCTGACTTCGAGCTCCTACGAGCAGTACTTC.

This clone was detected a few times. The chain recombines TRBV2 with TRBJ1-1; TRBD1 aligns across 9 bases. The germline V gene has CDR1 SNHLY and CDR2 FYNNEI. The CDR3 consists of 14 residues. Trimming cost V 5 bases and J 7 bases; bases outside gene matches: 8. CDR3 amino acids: CASSNGQGIIEAFF. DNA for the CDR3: TGTGCCAGCAGTAATGGACAGGGGATAATTGAAGCTTTCTTT.

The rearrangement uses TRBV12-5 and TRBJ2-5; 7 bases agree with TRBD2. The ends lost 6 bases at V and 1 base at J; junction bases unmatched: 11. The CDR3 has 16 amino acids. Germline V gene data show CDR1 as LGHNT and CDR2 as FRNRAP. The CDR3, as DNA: TGTGCTAGTGGAACGGATTGGAGCGGGGTCCAAGAGACCCAGTACTTC. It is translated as CASGTDWSGVQETQYF.

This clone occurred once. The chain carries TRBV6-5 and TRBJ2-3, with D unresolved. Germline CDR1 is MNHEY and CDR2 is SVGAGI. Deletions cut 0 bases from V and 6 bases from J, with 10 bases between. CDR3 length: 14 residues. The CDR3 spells CASSYSGSWDTQYF. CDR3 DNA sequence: TGTGCCAGCAGTTACTCTGGCTCCTGGGATACGCAGTATTTT.

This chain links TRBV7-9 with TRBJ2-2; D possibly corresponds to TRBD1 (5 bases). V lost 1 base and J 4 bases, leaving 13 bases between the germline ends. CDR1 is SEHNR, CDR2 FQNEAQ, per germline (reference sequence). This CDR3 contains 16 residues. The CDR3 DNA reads TGTGCCAGCAGCTTAGGGGTAGGGGCTACCACCGGGGAGCTGTTTTTT. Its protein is CASSLGVGATTGELFF.

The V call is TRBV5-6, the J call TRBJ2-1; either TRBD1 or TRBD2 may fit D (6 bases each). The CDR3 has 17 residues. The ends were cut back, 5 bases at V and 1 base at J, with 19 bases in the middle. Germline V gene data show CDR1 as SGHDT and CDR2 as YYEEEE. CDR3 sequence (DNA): TGTGCCAGCAGTTCTTCCCCCCCGGGGGCTTCCTACAATGAGCAGTTCTTC. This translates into CASSSSPPGASYNEQFF. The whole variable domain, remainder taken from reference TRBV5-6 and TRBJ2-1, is DAGVTQSPTHLIKTRGQQVTLRCSPKSGHDTVSWYQQALGQGPQFIFQYYEEEERQRGNFPDRFSGHQFPNYSSELNVNALLLGDSALYLCASSSSPPGASYNEQFFGPGTRLTVL.

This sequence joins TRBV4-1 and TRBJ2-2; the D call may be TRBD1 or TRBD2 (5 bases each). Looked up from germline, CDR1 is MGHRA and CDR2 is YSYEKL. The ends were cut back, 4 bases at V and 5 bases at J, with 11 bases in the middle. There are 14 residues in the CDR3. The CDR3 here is CASSLGRTTGELFF. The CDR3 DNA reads TGCGCCAGCAGCCTGGGACGGACGACCGGGGAGCTGTTTTTT.

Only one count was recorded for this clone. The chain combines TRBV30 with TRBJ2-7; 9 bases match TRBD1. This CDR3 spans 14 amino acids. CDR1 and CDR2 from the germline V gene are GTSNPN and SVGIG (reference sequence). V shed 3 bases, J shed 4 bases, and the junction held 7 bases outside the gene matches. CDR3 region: CAWRSGTGRYEQYF. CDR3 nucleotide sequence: TGTGCCTGGAGATCCGGGACAGGGCGGTACGAGCAGTACTTC.

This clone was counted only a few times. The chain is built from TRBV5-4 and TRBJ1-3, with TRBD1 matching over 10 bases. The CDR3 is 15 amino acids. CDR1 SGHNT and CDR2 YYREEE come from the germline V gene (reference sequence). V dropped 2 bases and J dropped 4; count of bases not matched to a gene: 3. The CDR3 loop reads CASSFDRGPGNTIYF. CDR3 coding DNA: TGTGCCAGCAGCTTCGACAGGGGGCCGGGAAACACCATATATTTT.

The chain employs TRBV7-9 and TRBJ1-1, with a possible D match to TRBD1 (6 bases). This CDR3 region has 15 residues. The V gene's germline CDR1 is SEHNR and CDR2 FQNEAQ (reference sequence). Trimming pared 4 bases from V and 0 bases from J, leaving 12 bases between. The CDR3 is CASSSLTGLNTEAFF. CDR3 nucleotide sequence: TGTGCCAGCAGCTCGCTGACAGGTCTGAACACTGAAGCTTTCTTT.

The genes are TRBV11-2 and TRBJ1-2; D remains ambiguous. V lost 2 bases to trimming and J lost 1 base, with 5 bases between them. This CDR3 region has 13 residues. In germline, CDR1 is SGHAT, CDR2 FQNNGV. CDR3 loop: CASSLQVNYGYTF. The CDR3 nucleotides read TGTGCCAGCAGCTTACAGGTTAACTATGGCTACACCTTC.

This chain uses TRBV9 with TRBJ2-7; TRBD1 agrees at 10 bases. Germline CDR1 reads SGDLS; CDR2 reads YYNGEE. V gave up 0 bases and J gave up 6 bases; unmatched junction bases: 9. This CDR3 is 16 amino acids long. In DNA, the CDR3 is TGTGCCAGCAGCGTAGCTTCCGGACAGGGGGTCTCCGAGCAGTACTTC. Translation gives CASSVASGQGVSEQYF.

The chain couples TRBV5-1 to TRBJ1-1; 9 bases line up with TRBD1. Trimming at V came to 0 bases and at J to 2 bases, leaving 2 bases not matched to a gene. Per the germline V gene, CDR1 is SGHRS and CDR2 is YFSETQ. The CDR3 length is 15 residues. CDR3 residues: CASSLDRGRNTEAFF. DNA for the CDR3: TGCGCCAGCAGCTTGGACAGGGGGCGCAACACTGAAGCTTTCTTT.

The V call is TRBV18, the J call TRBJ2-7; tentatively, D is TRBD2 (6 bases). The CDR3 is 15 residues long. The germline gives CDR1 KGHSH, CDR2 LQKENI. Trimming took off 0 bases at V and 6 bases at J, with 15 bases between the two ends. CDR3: CASSPPKWGVGEQYF. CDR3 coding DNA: TGTGCCAGCTCACCACCGAAGTGGGGGGTCGGCGAGCAGTACTTC.

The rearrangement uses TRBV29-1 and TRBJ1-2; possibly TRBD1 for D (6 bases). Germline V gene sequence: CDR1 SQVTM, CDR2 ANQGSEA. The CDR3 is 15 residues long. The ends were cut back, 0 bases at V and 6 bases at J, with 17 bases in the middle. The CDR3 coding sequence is TGCAGCGTTGAAGATCGGCCCCCAGGGGCGGATGGCTACACCTTC. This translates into CSVEDRPPGADGYTF.

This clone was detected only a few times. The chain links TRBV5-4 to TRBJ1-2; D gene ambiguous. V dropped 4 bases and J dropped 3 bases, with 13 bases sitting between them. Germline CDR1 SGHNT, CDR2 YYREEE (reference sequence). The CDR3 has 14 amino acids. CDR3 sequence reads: CASSTRLGDYGYTF. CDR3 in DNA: TGTGCCAGCAGCACCCGACTAGGTGACTATGGCTACACCTTC. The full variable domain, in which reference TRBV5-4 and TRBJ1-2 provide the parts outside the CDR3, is ETGVTQSPTHLIKTRGQQVTLRCSSQSGHNTVSWYQQALGQGPQFIFQYYREEENGRGNFPPRFSGLQFPNYSSELNVNALELDDSALYLCASSTRLGDYGYTFGSGTRLTVV.

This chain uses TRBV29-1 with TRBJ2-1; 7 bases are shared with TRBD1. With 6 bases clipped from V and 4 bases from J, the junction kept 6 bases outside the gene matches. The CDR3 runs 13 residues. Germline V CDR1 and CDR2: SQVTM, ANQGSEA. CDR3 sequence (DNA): TGCAGCGTGTATCCGGGACAGTACAATGAGCAGTTCTTC. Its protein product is CSVYPGQYNEQFF.

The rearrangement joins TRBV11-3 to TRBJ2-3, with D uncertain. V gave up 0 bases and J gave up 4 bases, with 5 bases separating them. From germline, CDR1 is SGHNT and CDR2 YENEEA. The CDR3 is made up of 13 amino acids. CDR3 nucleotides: TGTGCCAGCAGCTTAGATTGGGCAGATACGCAGTATTTT. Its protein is CASSLDWADTQYF.

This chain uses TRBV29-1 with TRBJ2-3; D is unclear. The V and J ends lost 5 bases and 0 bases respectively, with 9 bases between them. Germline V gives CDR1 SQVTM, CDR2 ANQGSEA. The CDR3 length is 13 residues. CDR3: CSVFITSTDTQYF. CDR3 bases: TGCAGCGTTTTTATTACTAGCACAGATACGCAGTATTTT.

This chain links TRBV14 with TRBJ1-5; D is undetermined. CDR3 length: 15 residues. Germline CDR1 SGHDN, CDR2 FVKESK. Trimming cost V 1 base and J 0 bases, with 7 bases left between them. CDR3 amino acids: CASSQGDHSNQPQHF. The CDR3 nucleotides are TGTGCCAGCAGCCAAGGGGATCATAGCAATCAGCCCCAGCATTTT.

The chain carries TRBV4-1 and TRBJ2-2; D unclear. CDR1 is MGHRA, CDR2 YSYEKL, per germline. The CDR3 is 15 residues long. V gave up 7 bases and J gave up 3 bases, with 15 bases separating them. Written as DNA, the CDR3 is TGCGCCAGCACCACAACCCAACACGACACCGGGGAGCTGTTTTTT. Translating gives CASTTTQHDTGELFF.

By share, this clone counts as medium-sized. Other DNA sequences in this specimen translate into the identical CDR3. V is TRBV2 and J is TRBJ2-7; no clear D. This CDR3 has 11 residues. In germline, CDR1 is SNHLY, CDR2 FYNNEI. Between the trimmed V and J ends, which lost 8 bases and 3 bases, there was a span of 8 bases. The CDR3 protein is CASSGLYEQYF. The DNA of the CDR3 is TGTGCCAGCTCGGGCCTCTACGAGCAGTACTTC.

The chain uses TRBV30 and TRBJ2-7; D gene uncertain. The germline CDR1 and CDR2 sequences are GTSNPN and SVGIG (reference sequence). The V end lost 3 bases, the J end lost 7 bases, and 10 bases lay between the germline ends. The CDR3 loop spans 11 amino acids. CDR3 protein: CAWSGFREQYF. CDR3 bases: TGTGCCTGGAGCGGGTTCCGAGAGCAGTACTTC.

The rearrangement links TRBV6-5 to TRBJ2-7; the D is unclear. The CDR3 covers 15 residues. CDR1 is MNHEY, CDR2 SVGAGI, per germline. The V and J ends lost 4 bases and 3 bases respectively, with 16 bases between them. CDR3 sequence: CASSLSISPIYEQYF. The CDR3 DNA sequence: TGTGCCAGCAGTTTATCGATCTCGCCCATCTACGAGCAGTACTTC.

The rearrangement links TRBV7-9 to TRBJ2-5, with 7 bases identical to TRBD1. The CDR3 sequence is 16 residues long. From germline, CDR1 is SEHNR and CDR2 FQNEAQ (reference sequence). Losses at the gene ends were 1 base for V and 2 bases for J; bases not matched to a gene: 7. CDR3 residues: CASSLDFGRGQETQYF. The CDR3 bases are TGTGCCAGCAGCTTAGATTTCGGCAGGGGGCAAGAGACCCAGTACTTC.

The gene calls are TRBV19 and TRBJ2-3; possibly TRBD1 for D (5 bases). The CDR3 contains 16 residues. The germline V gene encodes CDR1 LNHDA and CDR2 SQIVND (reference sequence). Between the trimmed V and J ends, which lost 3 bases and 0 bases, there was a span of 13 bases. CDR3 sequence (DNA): TGTGCCAGTAGTATCGTCTGGGGCCCTAGCACAGATACGCAGTATTTT. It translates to CASSIVWGPSTDTQYF. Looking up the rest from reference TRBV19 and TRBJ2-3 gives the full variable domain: DGGITQSPKYLFRKEGQNVTLSCEQNLNHDAMYWYRQDPGQGLRLIYYSQIVNDFQKGDIAEGYSVSREKKESFPLTVTSAQKNPTAFYLCASSIVWGPSTDTQYFGPGTRLTVL.